A single sample gave rise to the 9 T cell receptor beta chains below, sequenced in a study of a mutant IDH1 vaccine in newly diagnosed glioma. Sequencing used immunoSEQ multiplex PCR; TCRdb keeps in-frame clones, though not all of them. The sample carries about 33,000 clones, roughly 80% recorded once. As for time point: week 5, during vaccination. Topical imiquimod accompanied each vaccine dose, which consisted of 300 ug of mutant IDH1 20-mer peptide. What these receptors recognize is not known. The specimen was PBMCs, collected from a glioma patient whose treatment included an IDH1 peptide vaccine. The receptors were sampled from a man between 25 and 39 years old with glioma.

The chain carries TRBV2 and TRBJ1-3; perhaps TRBD1 as D (5 bases). Per germline, CDR1 SNHLY and CDR2 FYNNEI. This CDR3 has 16 amino acids. The V end lost 1 base, the J end lost 0 bases, and 10 bases lay between the germline ends. In nucleotides, the CDR3 is TGTGCCAGCAGTGAAGTGGGGCCGCTCTCTGGAAACACCATATATTTT. Protein: CASSEVGPLSGNTIYF.

V gene TRBV5-1 combines with J gene TRBJ2-7, with 11 bases fitting TRBD1. Germline lookup yields CDR1 SGHRS and CDR2 YFSETQ. The CDR3 runs to 15 residues. Trimming removed 5 bases from V and 1 base from J; junction bases left unmatched: 5. The CDR3 region has the DNA TGCGCCAGCAGGGCCGGGACAGGGGGTTCCTACGAGCAGTACTTC. Translating gives CASRAGTGGSYEQYF.

The chain joins TRBV4-2 to TRBJ2-5, with 8 bases lining up with TRBD2. CDR3 length: 13 residues. The germline V gene encodes CDR1 LGHNA and CDR2 YNFKEQ. With V trimmed by 3 bases and J by 5 bases, 2 bases remained unmatched. CDR3 coding DNA: TGTGCCAGCAGCCACCGGGGGGGTGAGACCCAGTACTTC. Its protein product is CASSHRGGETQYF.

This sequence joins TRBV11-2 and TRBJ1-2; no clear D. Trimming cost V 5 bases and J 8 bases, with 15 bases left between them. The length of the CDR3 is 13 residues. The germline CDR1 and CDR2 sequences are SGHAT and FQNNGV. The CDR3 sequence: CASSHRDLVGYTF. The CDR3, as DNA: TGTGCCAGCAGCCACCGTGACCTTGTGGGCTACACCTTC.

This clone was counted only a few times. The V call is TRBV6-6, the J call TRBJ1-4; TRBD1 is a possible D gene (6 bases). Germline CDR1 MNHNY, CDR2 SVGAGI (reference sequence). CDR3 length: 14 residues. Between the trimmed V and J ends, which lost 2 bases and 4 bases, there was a span of 8 bases. DNA for the CDR3: TGTGCCAGCAGTTACAGGGGGTTTAATGAAAAACTGTTTTTT. It translates to CASSYRGFNEKLFF.

CDR3 sequence (DNA): TGCGCCAGCAGCTTTACAGTCACAGATACGCAGTATTTT. Translated, it gives CASSFTVTDTQYF. This chain uses TRBV5-1 with TRBJ2-3, with D hard to call. The CDR3 is made up of 13 amino acids. The germline V gene encodes CDR1 SGHRS and CDR2 YFSETQ. Between the trimmed V and J ends, which lost 2 bases and 2 bases, there was a span of 6 bases.

This clone was seen once. The rearrangement uses TRBV28 and TRBJ1-5; D unresolved. Germline loops: CDR1 MDHEN, CDR2 SYDVKM. The CDR3 has 14 residues. The ends were cut back, 5 bases at V and 9 bases at J, with 17 bases in the middle. This chain's CDR3 is CASSDNGPWRPQHF. Written as DNA, the CDR3 is TGTGCCAGCAGTGACAACGGACCGTGGAGGCCCCAGCATTTT.

The rearrangement links TRBV13 to TRBJ2-3, with a possible D match to TRBD1 (5 bases). Germline V lookup: CDR1 PRHDT, CDR2 FYEKMQ (reference sequence). Trimming stripped 1 base from V and 0 bases from J, with 11 bases between. The CDR3 loop spans 16 amino acids. CDR3 amino acids: CASSLEGFSSTDTQYF. CDR3 nucleotides: TGTGCCAGCAGCTTAGAGGGGTTTTCTAGCACAGATACGCAGTATTTT. Variable domain in full (rest from reference TRBV13 and TRBJ2-3): AAGVIQSPRHLIKEKRETATLKCYPIPRHDTVYWYQQGPGQDPQFLISFYEKMQSDKGSIPDRFSAQQFSDYHSELNMSSLELGDSALYFCASSLEGFSSTDTQYFGPGTRLTVL.

V usage is TRBV6-6 and J usage is TRBJ1-2; 12 bases are shared with TRBD1. This CDR3 is 15 amino acids long. V was clipped by 3 bases and J by 4 bases; unmatched bases: 3. Germline-derived CDR1 and CDR2 are MNHNY and SVGAGI (reference sequence). The CDR3 region has the DNA TGTGCCAGCAGTTATGGGACAGGGGGCGGCTATGGCTACACCTTC. Translation: CASSYGTGGGYGYTF.